These 21 T cell receptor beta chains share one sample of origin, sequenced in a study of identical twins. TCRdb itself ran the 5' RACE reads through MiXCR, one entry per CDR3 protein. The table records approximately 190,000 distinct CDR3 sequences, roughly 15% of them present only once. In addition, the sample was reused for a study of T cells expressing NK-cell markers.

Sequenced sample: CD8+ T cells sorted from blood. The receptors originated from a woman aged 18-29 years in good health.

The V and J genes are TRBV7-2 and TRBJ2-1, with D possibly being TRBD1 (6 bases). V was pared by 5 bases and J by 3 bases, with 17 bases between. This CDR3 spans 16 amino acids. Germline CDR1 is SGHTA and CDR2 is FQGNSA. The CDR3 sequence: CASSPPTGPGYNEQFF. The DNA of the CDR3 is TGTGCCAGCAGCCCGCCCACAGGGCCTGGCTACAATGAGCAGTTCTTC.

The V call is TRBV2, the J call TRBJ2-7; possible D gene TRBD1, 5 bases. The length of the CDR3 is 16 residues. Germline-derived CDR1 and CDR2 are SNHLY and FYNNEI. Trimming took off 0 bases at V and 7 bases at J, with 19 bases between the two ends. The CDR3 DNA reads TGTGCCAGCAGTGAAGCTATAGGGGTCCGTGCAAGGGAGCAGTACTTC. Translation: CASSEAIGVRAREQYF.

The rearrangement links TRBV4-3 to TRBJ2-7, with D possibly TRBD2 on 6 matching bases. Germline V CDR1 and CDR2: LGHNA, YSLEER. The CDR3 is made up of 15 amino acids. Trimming stripped 1 base from V and 3 bases from J, with 13 bases between. The CDR3 DNA follows: TGCGCCAGCAGCCAAGTTCGGGGGTCTTTCTACGAGCAGTACTTC. This sequence encodes CASSQVRGSFYEQYF.

The CDR3 nucleotides are TGTGCCAGCAGCTTTGCCCAGGGGGCTGGCACTGAAGCTTTCTTT. This codes for CASSFAQGAGTEAFF. J is TRBJ1-1 and V is TRBV7-9; 8 nucleotides line up with TRBD1. The J segment lost 4 bases and the V segment lost 3 bases, leaving 7 bases of the junction unmatched. The CDR3 runs 15 residues. Germline V gene lookup returns CDR1 SEHNR and CDR2 FQNEAQ (reference sequence).

This clonotype was detected ten times or more. The chain links TRBV10-3 to TRBJ2-1; D perhaps matches TRBD2 (6 bases). Trimming shortened V by 0 bases and J by 0 bases, and 6 bases separated the two germline ends. Germline lookup yields CDR1 ENHRY and CDR2 SYGVKD. The CDR3 is 15 residues long. CDR3 loop: CAISESGGSYNEQFF. In DNA, the CDR3 is TGTGCCATCAGTGAGTCGGGGGGCTCCTACAATGAGCAGTTCTTC.

CDR3 nucleotides: TGCAGCGTTGTACCAACCGGGATGGAACGGAACACTGAAGCTTTCTTT. This sequence encodes CSVVPTGMERNTEAFF. J is TRBJ1-1 and V is TRBV29-1; D not certain. The germline V gene has CDR1 SQVTM and CDR2 ANQGSEA. Trimming took off 4 bases at V and 1 base at J, with 19 bases between the two ends. This CDR3 has 16 residues.

J is TRBJ2-7 and V is TRBV29-1; D is possibly TRBD1 (6 bases). Trimming pared 4 bases from V and 1 base from J, leaving 11 bases between. CDR3 length: 13 residues. Germline V gene lookup returns CDR1 SQVTM and CDR2 ANQGSEA. The CDR3 DNA is TGCAGCGTTGTCGGCAGGGGATCCTACGAGCAGTACTTC. This sequence encodes CSVVGRGSYEQYF.

The table lists this clonotype with a few counts. The chain employs TRBV7-9 and TRBJ2-1; 9 bases map to TRBD2. The CDR3 is 16 amino acids. CDR1 and CDR2 (germline): SEHNR, FQNEAQ (reference sequence). The ends lost 3 bases at V and 6 bases at J; junction bases unmatched: 9. The CDR3 DNA sequence: TGTGCCAGCAGCTTGTCGGTGGGACTAGCTAGCAATGAGCAGTTCTTC. Its protein is CASSLSVGLASNEQFF.

In its sample, this clonotype was seen a few times. The V and J genes are TRBV4-3 and TRBJ2-7; 9 bases align to TRBD1. The V gene's germline CDR1 is LGHNA and CDR2 YSLEER. The CDR3 extends over 18 amino acids. The V and J ends lost 7 bases and 2 bases, in that order; junction bases with no gene match: 18. CDR3 DNA sequence: TGCGCCAGCACCCTTTCCGGGACAGGGAACCCCGTTCCCTACGAGCAGTACTTC. Translation gives CASTLSGTGNPVPYEQYF.

The genes are TRBV7-9 and TRBJ1-6, with TRBD1 as a possible D gene (5 bases). Trimming took 0 bases from V and 4 from J, leaving 10 bases between them. Germline lookup yields CDR1 SEHNR and CDR2 FQNEAQ (reference sequence). The CDR3 loop spans 16 amino acids. In DNA form, the CDR3 reads TGTGCCAGCAGCTTAGCCCAGGGACTTTATAATTCACCCCTCCACTTT. Translated: CASSLAQGLYNSPLHF. Complete variable domain (other parts from reference TRBV7-9 and TRBJ1-6): DTGVSQNPRHKITKRGQNVTFRCDPISEHNRLYWYRQTLGQGPEFLTYFQNEAQLEKSRLLSDRFSAERPKGSFSTLEIQRTEQGDSAMYLCASSLAQGLYNSPLHFGNGTRLTVT.

This chain uses TRBV13 with TRBJ2-7, with D maybe TRBD1 (5 bases). Per germline, CDR1 PRHDT and CDR2 FYEKMQ (reference sequence). This CDR3 has 18 amino acids. V lost 5 bases, J lost 4 bases, and 27 bases lay in between. CDR3 loop: CASSRIDSAGPKTYEQYF. As DNA, the CDR3 is TGTGCCAGCAGCCGTATCGACAGCGCCGGGCCCAAGACTTACGAGCAGTACTTC.

The CDR3 protein is CASSLGMGRIYEQFF. DNA of the CDR3: TGTGCCAGCAGCTTAGGGATGGGCCGTATCTATGAGCAGTTCTTC. The chain is built from TRBV7-9 and TRBJ2-1; no clear D. Germline-derived CDR1 and CDR2 are SEHNR and FQNEAQ (reference sequence). This CDR3 is 15 amino acids long. Trimming took off 1 base at V and 8 bases at J, with 15 bases between the two ends. Full variable domain (remainder filled in from reference TRBV7-9 and TRBJ2-1): DTGVSQNPRHKITKRGQNVTFRCDPISEHNRLYWYRQTLGQGPEFLTYFQNEAQLEKSRLLSDRFSAERPKGSFSTLEIQRTEQGDSAMYLCASSLGMGRIYEQFFGPGTRLTVL.

Worth noting for this clonotype: Here the CDR3 omits its conserved ending phenylalanine or tryptophan, so a read error is the likely source. The chain joins TRBV9 to TRBJ2-1; 8 bases line up with TRBD2. Germline V gives CDR1 SGDLS, CDR2 YYNGEE. V lost 3 bases to trimming and J lost 1 base; unmatched junction nucleotides: 3. The CDR3 loop spans 15 amino acids. CDR3 bases: TGTGCCAGCAGCGATACTAGCGGTTCCTACAATGAGCAGTTCCTC. Translation gives CASSDTSGSYNEQFL.

The chain couples TRBV2 to TRBJ1-6; D unresolved. The CDR3 is 14 residues long. Germline loops: CDR1 SNHLY, CDR2 FYNNEI. The ends were cut back, 8 bases at V and 5 bases at J, with 13 bases in the middle. CDR3 DNA sequence: TGTGCCAGCCGGGCGGGTTCCCATAATTCACCCCTCCACTTT. Amino acid sequence: CASRAGSHNSPLHF.

The V and J genes are TRBV7-8 and TRBJ2-3, with 9 bases identical to TRBD2. Germline V lookup: CDR1 SGHVS, CDR2 FQNEAQ. The V gene end was trimmed by 1 base and the J gene end by 3 bases; junction bases not matched to a gene: 5. CDR3 size: 16 residues. CDR3 coding DNA: TGTGCCAGCAGCTTAGGGCTAGCGGGGTTAACAGATACGCAGTATTTT. It codes for CASSLGLAGLTDTQYF.

This clonotype has a handful of counts. The V and J genes are TRBV7-9 and TRBJ2-3; no clear D gene. The V and J ends lost 6 bases and 6 bases respectively, with 16 bases between them. This CDR3 region has 14 residues. Germline V gene lookup returns CDR1 SEHNR and CDR2 FQNEAQ (reference sequence). Written as DNA, the CDR3 is TGTGCCAGCAGTCCACCGGCGGTGATGGATACGCAGTATTTT. Amino acids: CASSPPAVMDTQYF.

CDR3 DNA: TGTGCCAGCAGCTTAGGGGGACTAGCGGGGGGTTCCTACGAGCAGTACTTC. Protein product: CASSLGGLAGGSYEQYF. J is TRBJ2-7 and V is TRBV7-6; 15 bases map to TRBD2. The CDR3 consists of 17 residues. With 1 base clipped from V and 1 base from J, the junction kept 2 bases outside the gene matches. Germline-derived CDR1 and CDR2 are SGHVS and FNYEAQ.

The chain uses TRBV5-1 and TRBJ2-3, with unresolved D. The V and J ends lost 2 bases and 2 bases respectively, with 9 bases between them. CDR3 length: 14 amino acids. Germline CDR1 reads SGHRS; CDR2 reads YFSETQ. The CDR3 bases are TGCGCCAGCAGCTTCCCCTACCTCACAGATACGCAGTATTTT. This codes for CASSFPYLTDTQYF. The whole variable domain, remainder taken from reference TRBV5-1 and TRBJ2-3, is KAGVTQTPRYLIKTRGQQVTLSCSPISGHRSVSWYQQTPGQGLQFLFEYFSETQRNKGNFPGRFSGRQFSNSRSEMNVSTLELGDSALYLCASSFPYLTDTQYFGPGTRLTVL.

The chain joins TRBV14 to TRBJ2-7; D may be TRBD1 (5 bases). Trimming took off 4 bases at V and 7 bases at J, with 20 bases between the two ends. CDR1 and CDR2 from the germline V gene are SGHDN and FVKESK. This CDR3 spans 15 amino acids. The CDR3, as DNA: TGTGCCAGCAGCCCTACTCACAGGTCCGTGGGGGAGCAGTACTTC. Amino acids: CASSPTHRSVGEQYF.

The rearrangement joins TRBV20-1 to TRBJ1-6; D is uncertain. The CDR3 loop spans 19 amino acids. Germline CDR1 and CDR2: DFQATT and SNEGSKA (reference sequence). Between the trimmed V and J ends, which lost 0 bases and 7 bases, there was a span of 25 bases. The CDR3 reads CSARDRARLSQSQNSPLHF. CDR3 DNA: TGCAGTGCTAGAGATAGGGCGCGGCTCTCCCAAAGCCAAAATTCACCCCTCCACTTT.

This clonotype was found a few times. The gene calls are TRBV4-3 and TRBJ2-1; D might be TRBD2 (6 bases). Trimming removed 3 bases at V and 7 bases at J, with 13 bases between. Germline CDR1 LGHNA, CDR2 YSLEER. This CDR3 is 14 amino acids long. The CDR3 bases are TGCGCCAGCAGCCACTTCGGAGGGGCAAATGAGCAGTTCTTC. Amino acids: CASSHFGGANEQFF.